A selection of T cell receptor beta chains follows, all from one sample in a study of blood T cell repertoires in COVID-19. Measured with immunoSEQ multiplex PCR; TCRdb has only the in-frame clones, and not every one. The data contain about 200,000 clones, approximately 88% of them singletons. Sequencing used peripheral blood. These receptors came from a man aged 60-69 years who had recovered from COVID-19. The CDR3 runs from the conserved cysteine through the conserved F or W. The D gene is left open where the match is weak. A row's size may be missing; if present it is once, few, many or a size class.

v_gene: TRBV6-5
d_gene: NA
j_gene: TRBJ2-6
abundance: NA
CDR3aa: CASSYQGANVLTF
CDR3nt: TGTGCCAGCAGTTACCAGGGGGCCAACGTCCTGACTTTC

v_gene: TRBV2
d_gene: TRBD2
j_gene: TRBJ2-3
abundance: NA
CDR3aa: CASSAGGGDTQYF
CDR3nt: TGTGCCAGTTCAGCGGGAGGGGGGGATACGCAGTATTTT

v_gene: TRBV30
d_gene: NA
j_gene: TRBJ2-3
abundance: NA
CDR3aa: CAWSGGSSTDTQYF
CDR3nt: TGTGCCTGGAGTGGTGGCAGTAGCACAGATACGCAGTATTTT

v_gene: TRBV7-9
d_gene: NA
j_gene: TRBJ2-1
abundance: few
CDR3aa: CASSFEGRGYNEQFF
CDR3nt: TGTGCCAGCAGCTTTGAAGGAAGGGGGTACAATGAGCAGTTCTTC

v_gene: TRBV19
d_gene: NA
j_gene: TRBJ2-3
abundance: NA
CDR3aa: CASSRRGGTQYF
CDR3nt: TGTGCCAGTAGCCGTCGTGGGGGGACGCAGTATTTT

v_gene: TRBV11-2
d_gene: TRBD2
j_gene: TRBJ2-4
abundance: NA
CDR3aa: CASSSLAGVTQYF
CDR3nt: TGTGCCAGCAGCTCCTTAGCGGGAGTGACTCAGTACTTC

v_gene: TRBV7-8
d_gene: TRBD2
j_gene: TRBJ2-7
abundance: NA
CDR3aa: CASSLVRGVGYEQYF
CDR3nt: TGTGCCAGCAGCTTAGTACGGGGGGTAGGCTACGAGCAGTACTTC

v_gene: TRBV18
d_gene: NA
j_gene: TRBJ1-3
abundance: NA
CDR3aa: CASSPPGQNTIYF
CDR3nt: TGTGCCAGCTCACCCCCAGGACAGAACACCATATATTTT

v_gene: TRBV5-6
d_gene: TRBD2
j_gene: TRBJ2-1
abundance: NA
CDR3aa: CASVLAGGNEQFF
CDR3nt: TGTGCCAGCGTCCTAGCGGGAGGAAATGAGCAGTTCTTC

v_gene: TRBV27
d_gene: NA
j_gene: TRBJ1-1
abundance: NA
CDR3aa: CASSSRFIGGPEGSEAFF
CDR3nt: TGTGCCAGCAGTTCCCGGTTTATAGGAGGACCAGAAGGGTCTGAAGCTTTCTTT

v_gene: TRBV4-2
d_gene: NA
j_gene: TRBJ2-3
abundance: NA
CDR3aa: CASSQGGYTDTQYF
CDR3nt: TGTGCCAGCAGCCAAGGCGGATACACAGATACGCAGTATTTT

v_gene: TRBV7-9
d_gene: NA
j_gene: TRBJ2-2
abundance: NA
CDR3aa: CASSPLAAASANTGELFF
CDR3nt: TGTGCCAGCAGCCCCCTCGCCGCGGCTAGCGCGAACACCGGGGAGCTGTTTTTT

v_gene: TRBV27
d_gene: NA
j_gene: TRBJ2-7
abundance: NA
CDR3aa: CASSLGASTRVVYEQYF
CDR3nt: TGTGCCAGCAGTTTAGGGGCCTCCACCAGGGTAGTTTACGAGCAGTACTTC

v_gene: TRBV5-4
d_gene: TRBD1
j_gene: TRBJ2-7
abundance: NA
CDR3aa: CASSYRDRSSYEQYF
CDR3nt: TGTGCCAGCAGCTACCGGGACAGGAGCTCCTACGAGCAGTACTTC

v_gene: TRBV3-1/TRBV3-2
d_gene: TRBD1
j_gene: TRBJ1-2
abundance: NA
CDR3aa: CASSQRGRVYGYTF
CDR3nt: TGTGCCAGCAGCCAAAGGGGGCGGGTATATGGCTACACCTTC

v_gene: TRBV5-1
d_gene: TRBD1
j_gene: TRBJ2-5
abundance: few
CDR3aa: CASCDRDQTQYF
CDR3nt: TGCGCCAGCTGCGACAGGGACCAGACCCAGTACTTC

v_gene: TRBV6-5
d_gene: TRBD1
j_gene: TRBJ1-6
abundance: once
CDR3aa: CASSYPPGTVNSPLHF
CDR3nt: TGTGCCAGCAGTTACCCACCGGGGACAGTTAATTCACCCCTCCACTTT

v_gene: TRBV11-3
d_gene: TRBD2
j_gene: TRBJ2-1
abundance: NA
CDR3aa: CASSLSGGTSDEQFF
CDR3nt: TGTGCCAGCAGCTTGTCAGGAGGGACTAGTGATGAGCAGTTCTTC

v_gene: TRBV7-9
d_gene: TRBD1
j_gene: TRBJ2-7
abundance: NA
CDR3aa: CASSFGTGAGEQYF
CDR3nt: TGTGCCAGCAGCTTCGGGACAGGGGCGGGCGAGCAGTACTTC

v_gene: TRBV19
d_gene: TRBD1
j_gene: TRBJ1-5
abundance: NA
CDR3aa: CASSPTGGARNQPQHF
CDR3nt: TGTGCCAGTAGCCCTACAGGGGGCGCGAGGAATCAGCCCCAGCATTTT

v_gene: TRBV5-1
d_gene: NA
j_gene: TRBJ2-2
abundance: NA
CDR3aa: CASSSAAGNTGELFF
CDR3nt: TGCGCCAGCAGCTCGGCCGCAGGGAACACCGGGGAGCTGTTTTTT

v_gene: TRBV18
d_gene: NA
j_gene: TRBJ2-7
abundance: NA
CDR3aa: CASSQLSDEQYF
CDR3nt: TGTGCCAGCTCACAACTCAGCGACGAGCAGTACTTC

v_gene: TRBV23-1
d_gene: NA
j_gene: TRBJ1-4
abundance: few
CDR3aa: CASSHTGTLGEVAEKLFF
CDR3nt: TGCGCCAGCAGTCATACCGGGACTCTGGGGGAAGTAGCGGAAAAACTGTTTTTT

v_gene: TRBV28
d_gene: TRBD2
j_gene: TRBJ2-7
abundance: NA
CDR3aa: CASRGSGLAGVGENEQYF
CDR3nt: TGTGCCAGCAGGGGCTCGGGCCTAGCGGGAGTCGGGGAGAACGAGCAGTACTTC

v_gene: TRBV28
d_gene: TRBD1
j_gene: TRBJ1-1
abundance: NA
CDR3aa: CASGDRVSEAFF
CDR3nt: TGTGCCAGCGGGGACAGGGTGTCTGAAGCTTTCTTT

v_gene: TRBV2
d_gene: TRBD2
j_gene: TRBJ2-5
abundance: NA
CDR3aa: CASSAKPGLAGDGETQYF
CDR3nt: TGTGCCAGCAGCGCAAAACCGGGACTAGCGGGAGACGGAGAGACCCAGTACTTC

v_gene: TRBV2
d_gene: NA
j_gene: TRBJ2-7
abundance: NA
CDR3aa: CASRLGGALYEQYF
CDR3nt: TGTGCCAGTCGGCTAGGCGGGGCGCTCTACGAGCAGTACTTC

v_gene: TRBV7-2
d_gene: NA
j_gene: TRBJ1-3
abundance: NA
CDR3aa: CASSLAGGSGNTIYF
CDR3nt: TGTGCCAGCAGCTTAGCAGGGGGATCTGGAAACACCATATATTTT

v_gene: TRBV11-1
d_gene: NA
j_gene: TRBJ2-1
abundance: NA
CDR3aa: CASSPSPGTSYNEQFF
CDR3nt: TGTGCCAGCAGTCCATCGCCAGGGACAAGCTACAATGAGCAGTTCTTC

v_gene: TRBV19
d_gene: TRBD1
j_gene: TRBJ1-1
abundance: NA
CDR3aa: CASSIVRGDTEAFF
CDR3nt: TGTGCCAGTAGTATAGTCAGGGGGGACACTGAAGCTTTCTTT

v_gene: TRBV5-1
d_gene: TRBD1
j_gene: TRBJ1-2
abundance: NA
CDR3aa: CASSSGTGFAYGYTF
CDR3nt: TGCGCCAGCAGTTCCGGGACAGGATTCGCCTATGGCTACACCTTC

v_gene: TRBV29-1
d_gene: NA
j_gene: TRBJ1-1
abundance: NA
CDR3aa: CSVQVNTEAFF
CDR3nt: TGCAGCGTACAGGTGAACACTGAAGCTTTCTTT

v_gene: TRBV19
d_gene: NA
j_gene: TRBJ1-2
abundance: NA
CDR3aa: CASSTRGGREYGYTF
CDR3nt: TGTGCCAGTAGTACCCGGGGGGGCAGGGAATATGGCTACACCTTC

v_gene: TRBV18
d_gene: NA
j_gene: TRBJ1-6
abundance: NA
CDR3aa: CASSLLRDTSPLHF
CDR3nt: TGTGCCAGCTCACTCCTCCGGGACACCTCACCCCTCCACTTT

v_gene: TRBV19
d_gene: TRBD1
j_gene: TRBJ1-5
abundance: NA
CDR3aa: CASSRDRGFNQPQHF
CDR3nt: TGTGCCAGTAGTCGGGACAGGGGTTTTAATCAGCCCCAGCATTTT

v_gene: TRBV18
d_gene: NA
j_gene: TRBJ2-1
abundance: NA
CDR3aa: CASSPILNEQFF
CDR3nt: TGTGCCAGCTCACCCATACTGAATGAGCAGTTCTTC

v_gene: TRBV18
d_gene: TRBD1
j_gene: TRBJ1-1
abundance: NA
CDR3aa: CASSSDRGQTEAFF
CDR3nt: TGTGCCAGCTCGTCCGACAGGGGGCAAACTGAAGCTTTCTTT

v_gene: TRBV7-9
d_gene: NA
j_gene: TRBJ1-1
abundance: NA
CDR3aa: CASSKTENTEAFF
CDR3nt: TGTGCCAGCAGCAAGACAGAGAACACTGAAGCTTTCTTT

v_gene: TRBV7-6
d_gene: TRBD2
j_gene: TRBJ2-7
abundance: NA
CDR3aa: CASSLVTSGTYEQYF
CDR3nt: TGTGCCAGCAGCTTAGTAACTAGCGGAACCTACGAGCAGTACTTC

v_gene: TRBV28
d_gene: NA
j_gene: TRBJ2-7
abundance: NA
CDR3aa: CASSFGGAVNEQYF
CDR3nt: TGTGCCAGCAGTTTTGGGGGCGCGGTCAACGAGCAGTACTTC

v_gene: TRBV7-2
d_gene: TRBD1
j_gene: TRBJ2-5
abundance: once
CDR3aa: CASSLGAGQAYQETQYF
CDR3nt: TGTGCCAGCAGCTTAGGTGCGGGACAGGCCTACCAAGAGACCCAGTACTTC

v_gene: TRBV5-6
d_gene: TRBD1
j_gene: TRBJ2-7
abundance: once
CDR3aa: CASTMGQWAEQYF
CDR3nt: TGTGCCAGCACCATGGGACAGTGGGCCGAGCAGTACTTC

v_gene: TRBV5-5
d_gene: TRBD1
j_gene: TRBJ2-7
abundance: NA
CDR3aa: CASSLQPGQGSYEQYF
CDR3nt: TGTGCCAGCAGCTTGCAACCGGGACAGGGGTCATACGAGCAGTACTTC

v_gene: TRBV9
d_gene: TRBD2
j_gene: TRBJ2-5
abundance: NA
CDR3aa: CASSVAASGGLQETQYF
CDR3nt: TGTGCCAGCAGCGTAGCAGCTAGCGGGGGCCTACAAGAGACCCAGTACTTC

v_gene: TRBV7-3
d_gene: NA
j_gene: TRBJ2-3
abundance: NA
CDR3aa: CASSWEAVGDTQYF
CDR3nt: TGTGCCAGCAGCTGGGAGGCCGTGGGGGATACGCAGTATTTT

v_gene: TRBV9
d_gene: NA
j_gene: TRBJ1-1
abundance: NA
CDR3aa: CASSVLGGLATEAFF
CDR3nt: TGTGCCAGCAGCGTTCTCGGGGGTTTGGCCACTGAAGCTTTCTTT

v_gene: TRBV3-1/TRBV3-2
d_gene: TRBD1
j_gene: TRBJ2-6
abundance: NA
CDR3aa: CASSLGTGLVGANVLTF
CDR3nt: TGTGCCAGCAGCCTCGGGACAGGGCTGGTAGGGGCCAACGTCCTGACTTTC

v_gene: TRBV6-5
d_gene: NA
j_gene: TRBJ1-6
abundance: NA
CDR3aa: CASSRQGYNSPLHF
CDR3nt: TGTGCCAGCAGTCGCCAGGGCTATAATTCACCCCTCCACTTT

v_gene: TRBV6-5
d_gene: NA
j_gene: TRBJ1-4
abundance: NA
CDR3aa: CASSPGSNEKLFF
CDR3nt: TGTGCCAGCAGTCCAGGCTCGAATGAAAAACTGTTTTTT

v_gene: TRBV4-2
d_gene: TRBD2
j_gene: TRBJ2-2
abundance: NA
CDR3aa: CASSPVGLAANTGELFF
CDR3nt: TGTGCCAGCAGCCCTGTTGGACTAGCGGCGAACACCGGGGAGCTGTTTTTT

v_gene: TRBV5-1
d_gene: TRBD2
j_gene: TRBJ2-2
abundance: NA
CDR3aa: CASSLGLAGGSGELFF
CDR3nt: TGCGCCAGCAGCTTGGGACTAGCGGGAGGATCCGGGGAGCTGTTTTTT

v_gene: TRBV19
d_gene: NA
j_gene: TRBJ1-5
abundance: NA
CDR3aa: CASSIDSGMSQPQHF
CDR3nt: TGTGCCAGTAGTATAGATTCAGGGATGAGTCAGCCCCAGCATTTT

v_gene: TRBV3-1/TRBV3-2
d_gene: TRBD2
j_gene: TRBJ2-2
abundance: NA
CDR3aa: CASSPGLAGGNTGELFF
CDR3nt: TGTGCCAGCAGCCCCGGACTAGCGGGTGGGAACACCGGGGAGCTGTTTTTT

v_gene: TRBV2
d_gene: TRBD1
j_gene: TRBJ1-1
abundance: NA
CDR3aa: CAFRRDRNTEAFF
CDR3nt: TGTGCCTTCCGTCGGGACAGAAACACTGAAGCTTTCTTT

v_gene: TRBV9
d_gene: TRBD1
j_gene: TRBJ2-7
abundance: many
CDR3aa: CASSSRDSYEQYF
CDR3nt: TGTGCCAGCAGCTCCCGGGACAGCTACGAGCAGTACTTC